The rows below give T cell receptor beta chains drawn from one sample of a study of molecular identifiers for immune sequencing clone quantification. MiXCR, run by TCRdb on the PCR reads, gives a single entry per CDR3 protein. The repertoire holds over 65,000 distinct CDR3 sequences, with around 25% as singletons. The sequencing sample was made of naive CD8+ T cells from blood, with Jurkat cell RNA spiked in. Receptor source: a human donor in good health. Some libraries in this study had Jurkat cell RNA spiked in. Each CDR3 is given with its conserved first and last residue. Fields, in order: V gene, J gene, CDR3 protein.

V: TRBV2
J: TRBJ2-3
CDR3: CATLNEGASTDTQYF

V: TRBV5-1
J: TRBJ2-3
CDR3: CASSLASGVITDTQYF

V: TRBV11-2
J: TRBJ2-3
CDR3: CASSLVAGGQDTQYF

V: TRBV12-3/TRBV12-4
J: TRBJ2-7
CDR3: CARPLGPGVPAPYF

V: TRBV12-3/TRBV12-4
J: TRBJ2-7
CDR3: CASNWDRLYEQYF

V: TRBV7-3
J: TRBJ2-1
CDR3: CASSLQGYNEQFF

V: TRBV7-9
J: TRBJ2-5
CDR3: CLAGTLQETQYF

V: TRBV4-3
J: TRBJ2-1
CDR3: CASSQGGVVDNDQFF

V: TRBV11-1
J: TRBJ2-5
CDR3: CASSLETDQETQYF

V: TRBV5-8
J: TRBJ2-4
CDR3: CASSLGYGGRNIQYF

V: TRBV6-2/TRBV6-3
J: TRBJ1-5
CDR3: CASSLRGGDQPQHF

V: TRBV10-3
J: TRBJ2-2
CDR3: CAIKLNTGELFF

V: TRBV4-3
J: TRBJ2-3
CDR3: CASSRRLAGDTDTQYF

V: TRBV4-1
J: TRBJ2-7
CDR3: CASSPGGPYEQYF

V: TRBV2
J: TRBJ1-1
CDR3: CATRAGQTEAFF

V: TRBV12-3/TRBV12-4
J: TRBJ2-7
CDR3: CASSSTDGYEQYF

V: TRBV5-5
J: TRBJ1-1
CDR3: CASSLYSSNTEAFF

V: TRBV20-1
J: TRBJ2-7
CDR3: CSTSGGDPSYEQYF

V: TRBV7-9
J: TRBJ2-7
CDR3: CASSLVSDEQYF

V: TRBV29-1
J: TRBJ2-2
CDR3: CCAFSGKGELFF

V: TRBV9
J: TRBJ1-1
CDR3: CASSPYRGNTEAFF

V: TRBV5-4
J: TRBJ2-3
CDR3: CASSPGGDSTDTQYF

V: TRBV5-1
J: TRBJ1-1
CDR3: CASSSDTFMNTEAFF

V: TRBV4-3
J: TRBJ2-7
CDR3: CASSQDWGPYEQYF

V: TRBV2
J: TRBJ2-7
CDR3: CATSIAGGSYEQYF

V: TRBV6-5
J: TRBJ2-3
CDR3: CASRGVRQDTQYF

V: TRBV27
J: TRBJ1-6
CDR3: CASTEAGQHYNSPLHF

V: TRBV27
J: TRBJ2-5
CDR3: CASSLWQGQETQYF

V: TRBV4-1
J: TRBJ2-5
CDR3: CASSQRLAGGPETQYF

V: TRBV7-8
J: TRBJ1-4
CDR3: CASSLAPLSDEKLFF

V: TRBV6-5
J: TRBJ2-1
CDR3: CASSHDGNEQFF

V: TRBV10-2
J: TRBJ2-3
CDR3: CASNGAGGRDTQYF

V: TRBV4-3
J: TRBJ1-2
CDR3: CASSQVEGDSNYGYTF

V: TRBV7-9
J: TRBJ2-3
CDR3: CASSLTSGPSSDTQYF

V: TRBV6-6
J: TRBJ2-5
CDR3: CASSPLAGGPGETQYF

V: TRBV7-9
J: TRBJ1-2
CDR3: CVSSLGQGDGYTF

V: TRBV11-2
J: TRBJ1-1
CDR3: CASSLAMNTEAFF

V: TRBV24-1
J: TRBJ2-2
CDR3: CATSDFRTNTGGWDTGELFF

V: TRBV4-1
J: TRBJ2-2
CDR3: CASSKNTGELFF

V: TRBV12-3/TRBV12-4
J: TRBJ2-2
CDR3: CASSFRGYTGELFF

V: TRBV5-1
J: TRBJ1-1
CDR3: CASRFVGQMNTEAFF

V: TRBV9
J: TRBJ2-3
CDR3: CASSERLAHPDTQYF

V: TRBV6-5
J: TRBJ1-1
CDR3: CAVGYRGNTEAFF

V: TRBV29-1
J: TRBJ2-7
CDR3: CSVPGTGYSEQYF